The rows below give T cell receptor beta chains drawn from one sample of a study of blood T cell repertoires in COVID-19. Assay: immunoSEQ multiplex PCR; the TCRdb copy retains only in-frame clones and omits some. The sample lists roughly 200,000 clones; roughly 90% were seen once. The sequencing input was peripheral blood. The receptors come from a man aged 50 to 60 with acute or convalescent COVID-19. Each CDR3 is given with its conserved first and last residue. D genes are given only for firm matches. For some rows the clone size is stated as once, few or many, or as a class when expanded; others skip it.

j_call	cdr3_length	clone_size	v_call	d_call	cdr3_nt	cdr3_aa
TRBJ1-1	15	.	TRBV18	TRBD1	TGTGCCAGCTCACTCCAGACAGGGGTGAACACTGAAGCTTTCTTT	CASSLQTGVNTEAFF
TRBJ2-5	14	.	TRBV28	.	TGTGCCAGCAGTTTAAGCGCGGGTTTGGAGACCCAGTACTTC	CASSLSAGLETQYF
TRBJ1-6	13	.	TRBV29-1	.	TGCAGCGTGGCAGGGGATGAAGGTTCACCCCTCCACTTT	CSVAGDEGSPLHF
TRBJ2-2	16	.	TRBV9	.	TGTGCCAGCAGCGTAGGTCAGACTGAGAGAGCCGGGGAGCTGTTTTTT	CASSVGQTERAGELFF
TRBJ1-3	15	.	TRBV28	TRBD1	TGTGCCAGCAGTTTAAGGACAGGGACGGGAAACACCATATATTTT	CASSLRTGTGNTIYF
TRBJ2-7	14	.	TRBV4-1	TRBD2	TGCGCCAGCAGCCAAGACCCTCTAGCGGAGAAGCAGTACTTC	CASSQDPLAEKQYF
TRBJ2-2	16	.	TRBV9	TRBD2	TGTGCCAGCAGCGTAGTAGCGGGGCGCGAGACCGGGGAGCTGTTTTTT	CASSVVAGRETGELFF
TRBJ2-2	16	.	TRBV9	.	TGTGCCAGCAGCGTAGTCGGAACGGCGGGCACCGGGGAGCTGTTTTTT	CASSVVGTAGTGELFF
TRBJ2-1	16	.	TRBV5-4	TRBD2	TGTGCCAGCAGCTTGGACCCGCTAGCGGGGTACAATGAGCAGTTCTTC	CASSLDPLAGYNEQFF
TRBJ2-3	15	.	TRBV7-3	.	TGTGCCAGCAGCTTAAACCAGCGAAGCACAGATACGCAGTATTTT	CASSLNQRSTDTQYF
TRBJ2-7	15	.	TRBV10-1	TRBD2	TGCGCCAGCAGCCACGGGGTAGCGGGAGGAAGCGAGCAGTACTTC	CASSHGVAGGSEQYF
TRBJ1-1	14	once	TRBV2	.	TGTGCCAGCAGTGACGGGGGTTATAACACTGAAGCTTTCTTT	CASSDGGYNTEAFF
TRBJ2-7	13	.	TRBV5-1	.	TGCGCCAGCAGCTTGGTTCTAATGCACGAGCAGTACTTC	CASSLVLMHEQYF
TRBJ2-1	15	.	TRBV29-1	TRBD2	TGCAGCGTACCAACCAGAGCGGGAGGGATTCCTGAGCAGTTCTTC	CSVPTRAGGIPEQFF
TRBJ1-4	15	once	TRBV30	TRBD1	TGTGCCTGGAGCCCAAGGACAGGGGGTAATGAAAAACTGTTTTTT	CAWSPRTGGNEKLFF
TRBJ1-3	14	.	TRBV5-5	.	TGTGCCAGCAGCCCTAGAGGGTCTGGAAACACCATATATTTT	CASSPRGSGNTIYF
TRBJ1-4	14	.	TRBV2	.	TGTGCCAGCAGGGACAGAAGAAGGAATGAAAAACTGTTTTTT	CASRDRRRNEKLFF
TRBJ1-5	16	.	TRBV19	.	TGTGCCAGTAGTAATAATGGGGGGACGTGGGATCAGCCCCAGCATTTT	CASSNNGGTWDQPQHF
TRBJ1-1	14	.	TRBV7-9	TRBD1	TGTGCCAGCAGCACAAGACAGGGTAACACTGAAGCTTTCTTT	CASSTRQGNTEAFF
TRBJ1-2	16	.	TRBV10-3	TRBD1	TGTGCCATCAGTGAGTCAACGGGGACAGGATCCTATGGCTACACCTTC	CAISESTGTGSYGYTF
TRBJ2-5	15	.	TRBV18	.	TGTGCCAGCTCACCGCAACAGGGAGGGTCAGAGACCCAGTACTTC	CASSPQQGGSETQYF
TRBJ2-5	12	.	TRBV5-1	.	TGCGCCAGCAGCTTGCGGGGAGAGACCCAGTACTTC	CASSLRGETQYF
TRBJ2-1	16	.	TRBV27	TRBD1	TGTGCCAGCAGTCCCAGACCTCGGACAGGGGACAATGAGCAGTTCTTC	CASSPRPRTGDNEQFF
TRBJ1-5	14	.	TRBV2	TRBD1	TGTGCCAGCAGTGAGAGGGGACAGAATCAGCCCCAGCATTTT	CASSERGQNQPQHF
TRBJ1-5	15	.	TRBV6-6	TRBD1	TGTGCCAGCAGAGACCGGGACAGGGACGGCCAGCCCCAGCATTTT	CASRDRDRDGQPQHF
TRBJ2-5	15	.	TRBV2	TRBD1	TGTGCCAGCAGTGGGACGGGACAGGCCCAAGAGACCCAGTACTTC	CASSGTGQAQETQYF
TRBJ1-5	16	.	TRBV6-1	.	TGTGCCAGCAGTGAATTCGGGACAAATAGCAATCAGCCCCAGCATTTT	CASSEFGTNSNQPQHF
TRBJ2-1	16	.	TRBV19	.	TGTGCCAGTAGTCGCGACTACGGGAGCTCCTACAATGAGCAGTTCTTC	CASSRDYGSSYNEQFF
TRBJ2-1	13	few	TRBV12-3/TRBV12-4	.	TGTGCCAGCAGTTTAAGACTAGTCGTTGAGCAGTTCTTC	CASSLRLVVEQFF
TRBJ2-1	16	.	TRBV5-4	.	TGTGCCAGCAGCCGCGCGGCGCGGGAACTCTACAATGAGCAGTTCTTC	CASSRAARELYNEQFF
TRBJ1-2	14	.	TRBV28	.	TGTGCCAGCATCCCAACCGGGACACCCCGGGGCTACACCTTC	CASIPTGTPRGYTF
TRBJ2-1	13	.	TRBV7-9	.	TGTGCCAGCAGCATCGACAGGCCCAATGAGCAGTTCTTC	CASSIDRPNEQFF
TRBJ1-1	14	.	TRBV5-4	.	TGTGCCAGCAGCTTGGACTACATGAACACTGAAGCTTTCTTT	CASSLDYMNTEAFF
TRBJ1-4	16	.	TRBV15	TRBD1	TGTGCCACCAGCATGGCTCGACAGGGGGCAAAGGAAAAACTGTTTTTT	CATSMARQGAKEKLFF
TRBJ2-5	14	.	TRBV20-1	.	TGCAGTGCTAGTTTCGGGGGGCAGGCAGAGACCCAGTACTTC	CSASFGGQAETQYF
TRBJ2-5	15	.	TRBV27	.	TGTGCCAGCAGCCCACGGGGCGGGGAGCAAGAGACCCAGTACTTC	CASSPRGGEQETQYF
TRBJ2-2	15	.	TRBV7-3	TRBD1	TGTGCCAGCAGCCTGACAGGGGGCGGCACCGGGGAGCTGTTTTTT	CASSLTGGGTGELFF
TRBJ2-2	15	.	TRBV9	.	TGTGCCAGCAGCGTAGCCGGACGGAGGACCGGGGAGCTGTTTTTT	CASSVAGRRTGELFF
TRBJ2-3	14	.	TRBV18	TRBD1	TGTGCCAGCTCACCGGGACAGGGACAGGATACGCAGTATTTT	CASSPGQGQDTQYF
TRBJ1-5	14	.	TRBV7-9	.	TGTGCCAGCAGCTCAATCCCAACAGATCAGCCCCAGCATTTT	CASSSIPTDQPQHF
TRBJ2-2	15	.	TRBV6-5	TRBD1	TGTGCCAGCCGCAGGACAGGGGGCCACGGCGGGGAGCTGTTTTTT	CASRRTGGHGGELFF
TRBJ1-3	14	.	TRBV29-1	.	TGCAGCGTTGTGACAGCCACATCTGGAAACACCATATATTTT	CSVVTATSGNTIYF
TRBJ2-3	18	few	TRBV7-8	TRBD1	TGTGCCAGCAGCTTAATACTCGGGACAGGGGCTAGCACAGATACGCAGTATTTT	CASSLILGTGASTDTQYF
TRBJ1-6	15	.	TRBV15	.	TGTGCCACCAGCAGAGATTGGCGGCAAAATTCACCCCTCCACTTT	CATSRDWRQNSPLHF
TRBJ2-7	15	.	TRBV28	.	TGTGCCAGCGTCGCACTTTCCGGACAGTACTACGAGCAGTACTTC	CASVALSGQYYEQYF
TRBJ1-2	17	once	TRBV19	.	TGTGCCAGTAGTGCAGACCTCCCCACAGGGTTCGTCGGTGGCTACACCTTC	CASSADLPTGFVGGYTF
TRBJ2-5	18	.	TRBV27	TRBD2	TGTGCCAGCAGTTTATCGGGGACTAGCGGGGTAAACCAAGAGACCCAGTACTTC	CASSLSGTSGVNQETQYF
TRBJ1-5	14	few	TRBV5-1	.	TGCGCCAGCAGCTTGTGGGGGGGCAATCAGCCCCAGCATTTT	CASSLWGGNQPQHF
TRBJ2-1	13	.	TRBV27	.	TGTGCCAGCAGGAACTTAAACTACGGCGAGCAGTTCTTC	CASRNLNYGEQFF
TRBJ2-3	18	.	TRBV7-6	TRBD2	TGTGCCAGCAGCTTAGGTCCGGGGAGCGGGGGGGCGAGGAATACGCAGTATTTT	CASSLGPGSGGARNTQYF